This T cell receptor (beta chain) was identified in a study of regulatory T cells in long-lasting Graves disease (dated by TCRdb to the early 2020s). In terms of the full investigation: To count as having persistent Graves' disease, a patient had to have received antithyroid drug treatment for over 5 years with TSH receptor autoantibodies remaining persistently positive. Patients with persistent Graves' disease were compared with patients with newly diagnosed Graves' disease using TCR sequencing and RNA sequencing of peripheral blood. The study was registered as a clinical trial and conducted in China. A total of roughly 35 samples underwent TCR sequencing: about 13 from persistent and roughly 20 from newly diagnosed Graves' disease patients. Persistent Graves' disease patients in the clinical cohort had taken antithyroid drugs for 9 to 11 years on average.

General conclusions and limits of the study: Sequencing and analysis were restricted to the TCR beta chain. The small sample size was acknowledged by the authors as a limitation that may reduce accuracy. Preferential use of TRBV28, TRBJ1-2 and TRBJ2-5 was observed in persistent disease, whereas TRBV20-1 and TRBJ2-1 were favored in newly diagnosed disease. Only peripheral blood was studied, because thyroid tissue, the primary lesion, was inaccessible. A larger number of public clonotypes was shared among persistent patients (around 2,500) than among newly diagnosed patients (around 970). Compared with newly diagnosed patients, persistent Graves' disease patients had lower TCR Shannon entropy and fewer highly expanded clones, which suggests clonal expansion.

Preparation of the library involved multiplex PCR. The reads were generated on an Illumina HiSeq 4000. To build TCR beta libraries, CDR3 regions were amplified by Arm-PCR using iRepertoire HTBI primers. Before sequencing, the PCR products went through gel purification. The study's own analysis went as follows. Gene usage analysis of CDR3 amino acid clonotypes relied on the approximately 68 TRBV and about 15 TRBJ segments identified across samples. COPE and FqMerger were used to merge filtered high-quality paired reads into contigs. BLAST was used to align contigs to IMGT TRBV, TRBD and TRBJ reference genes, and CDR3 was defined according to IMGT. Any clonotype with a frequency above 0.1% was counted as a highly expanded clone. Shannon entropy was used to measure repertoire diversity, and the Gini coefficient was used to measure V-J evenness. A clonotype found in more than one individual was treated as public. TCRdb's own reprocessing of the public reads used fastp at Q25 and MiXCR and kept productive beta chains. Each record represents a unique CDR3 protein, reported with the most common genes and DNA among its rows. V and J calls and clone size were set by TCRdb, not the authors. This sample is represented by 600,000 to 850,000 distinct CDR3 sequences; approximately 29% of them were singletons. Jointly, the top ten make up around 42% of the sample.

The time point label here, explained by the study, means: persistent/refractory GD, antithyroid drugs over 5 years with positive TRAb. RNA was extracted from PBMCs in TRIzol for both TCR sequencing and RNA sequencing. The diagnosis of Graves' disease followed American Thyroid Association guidelines. Patients were recruited from an endocrinology department in Xi'an, China. Each patient gave 8.5 to 9.5 milliliters of peripheral blood, collected in an EDTA anticoagulant tube. Ficoll Paque Plus density gradient separation was used to isolate PBMCs, and no further T cell sorting was performed. RNA quality was checked with an Agilent 2100 Bioanalyzer and agarose gel, and concentration with a NanoDrop 2000. A remark on this clonotype: The clone's antigen remains unknown. One base away there is no much larger clone; base qualities are not given.

Trimmed from V: 6 bases; trimmed from J: 5 bases; junction bases lacking a gene match: 11. From a lookup of the germline V gene (reference sequence), CDR1 and CDR2 are LNHDA and SQIVND. Its CDR3 holds 16 amino acids, cysteine through phenylalanine. Here the CDR3 DNA is all that survives: 48 bases in frame from base 1. Recombination joined TRBV19 with TRBJ2-4, and 9 junction bases match TRBD1. The clonotype was recovered from a female donor with Graves disease. The sequences come from peripheral blood mononuclear cells (PBMCs), collected when the disease was refractory, from a patient treated with antithyroid drugs. The CDR3 is CASSPLRGTGQNIQYF. The DNA sequence is given as TGTGCCAGTAGCCCCTTACGGGGGACAGGGCAAAACATTCAGTACTTC.